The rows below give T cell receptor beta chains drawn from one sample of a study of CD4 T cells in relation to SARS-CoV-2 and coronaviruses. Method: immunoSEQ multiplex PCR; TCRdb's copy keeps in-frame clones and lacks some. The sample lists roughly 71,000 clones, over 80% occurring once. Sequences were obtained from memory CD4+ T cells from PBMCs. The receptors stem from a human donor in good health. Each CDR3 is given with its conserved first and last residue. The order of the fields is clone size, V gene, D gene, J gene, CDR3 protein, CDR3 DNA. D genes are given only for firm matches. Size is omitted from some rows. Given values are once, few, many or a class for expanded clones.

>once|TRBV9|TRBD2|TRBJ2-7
CASSVAETSGSYFYEQYF
TGTGCCAGCAGCGTAGCTGAGACTAGCGGGAGTTATTTCTACGAGCAGTACTTC
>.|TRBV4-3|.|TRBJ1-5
CASSQGRDQPQHF
TGCGCCAGCAGCCAAGGAAGGGATCAGCCCCAGCATTTT
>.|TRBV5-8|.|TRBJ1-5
CASSLYRPNSNQPQHF
TGTGCCAGCAGCTTGTATCGCCCGAATAGCAATCAGCCCCAGCATTTT
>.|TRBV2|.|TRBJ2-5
CASSELETQYF
TGTGCCAGCAGTGAGCTAGAGACCCAGTACTTC
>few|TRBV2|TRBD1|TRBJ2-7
CASMPDRGSFEQYF
TGTGCCAGCATGCCGGACAGGGGATCTTTCGAGCAGTACTTC
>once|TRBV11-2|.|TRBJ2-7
CASSLDPYEQYF
TGTGCCAGCAGCTTAGACCCCTACGAGCAGTACTTC
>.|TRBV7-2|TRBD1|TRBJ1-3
CASSLGRQGGGNTIYF
TGTGCCAGCAGCTTAGGGAGACAGGGAGGTGGAAACACCATATATTTT
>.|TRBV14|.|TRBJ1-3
CASSQATAWGGNTIYF
TGTGCCAGCAGCCAAGCCACGGCCTGGGGAGGAAACACCATATATTTT
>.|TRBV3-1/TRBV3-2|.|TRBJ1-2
CASSQQRQTPMTF
TGTGCCAGCAGCCAACAGCGCCAAACTCCTATGACCTTC
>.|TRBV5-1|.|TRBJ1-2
CASSPALIDGYTF
TGCGCCAGCAGCCCTGCCCTAATTGATGGCTACACCTTC
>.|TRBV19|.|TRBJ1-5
CASSVLGGTKQPQHF
TGTGCCAGTAGTGTCCTGGGGGGGACAAAGCAGCCCCAGCATTTT